This record looks at one T cell receptor beta chain sequence and its context. The data derive from a study of blood T cell repertoires in COVID-19. Study details: Both acute and convalescent COVID-19 samples were obtained from the United States, Italy and Spain.

Profiled with immunoSEQ multiplex PCR; TCRdb holds only in-frame clones, not every one. The data show more than 25,000 clones, 65% to 90% seen once. With 5 bases clipped from V and 2 bases from J, the junction kept 4 bases outside the gene matches. Looked up from germline, CDR1 is PRHDT and CDR2 is FYEKMQ (reference sequence). The CDR3 length is 14 residues. Sequenced: peripheral blood. The chain employs TRBV13 and TRBJ2-7, with 9 bases lining up with TRBD1. The receptor was derived from a human donor in a cohort sampled during active COVID-19. Here the CDR3 reads CASSRTGETYEQYF. The CDR3 DNA sequence: TGTGCCAGCAGCCGGACAGGGGAAACCTACGAGCAGTACTTC. The whole variable domain, filled in from reference TRBV13 and TRBJ2-7, reads AAGVIQSPRHLIKEKRETATLKCYPIPRHDTVYWYQQGPGQDPQFLISFYEKMQSDKGSIPDRFSAQQFSDYHSELNMSSLELGDSALYFCASSRTGETYEQYFGPGTRLTVT.